The T cell receptor beta chain under discussion was sequenced for a study of blood T cells in healthy people across ages. The wider study: For every two T cells, template switching captured about one barcoded beta molecule.

Using a J-beta primer mix together with a sample-barcoded 5' primer, a second PCR was run for about 6 to 12 cycles. Tagging of each cDNA molecule was performed by a template-switch adaptor with 12 random nucleotides. Via MiXCR, TCRdb re-called the 5' RACE reads, giving one row per CDR3 protein. The sample includes hundreds of thousands of distinct CDR3 sequences, roughly half of them seen just once. Study-wide results and caveats: The fall in TCR beta diversity per million T cells was roughly linear with age.

The CDR3 consists of 20 residues. Trimming shortened V by 0 bases and J by 0 bases, and 22 bases separated the two germline ends. The germline CDR1 and CDR2 sequences are LNHNV and YYDKDF (reference sequence). Isolation of PBMCs gave at least 6.5 million cells per sample. Comment on this clonotype: Its antigen is currently unknown.

This TCR derives from an elderly woman in good health. V and J are TRBV15 and TRBJ2-3, with no clear D. Material: blood. The CDR3 DNA follows: TGTGCCACCAGCAGAGACCCCCCTTGGACGGAAACATCTAGCACAGATACGCAGTATTTT. Translated, it gives CATSRDPPWTETSSTDTQYF.